These 27 T cell receptor beta chains originate from one sample sequenced in a study of CD8 T cell repertoires and HIV-1 epitope variants. The method was immunoSEQ multiplex PCR; TCRdb's version includes in-frame clones alone and lacks a portion of them. The sample has about 95,000 clones, 74% seen once. The source material was uncultured baseline CD8+ T cells from peripheral blood mononuclear cells (PBMCs). These receptors were obtained from a male donor with HIV.

As regards this clone: Additional DNA sequences in this sample encode the identical CDR3. The chain combines TRBV19 with TRBJ1-1; the D gene is possibly TRBD1 (6 bases). Germline CDR1 LNHDA, CDR2 SQIVND (reference sequence). This CDR3 region has 14 residues. Trimming removed 1 base at V and 0 bases at J, with 6 bases between. The DNA of the CDR3 is TGTGCCAGTAGTATAGGACAGGTGAACACTGAAGCTTTCTTT. Its translation: CASSIGQVNTEAFF.

J is TRBJ1-1 and V is TRBV19; 7 nucleotides line up with TRBD1. V was clipped by 5 bases and J by 0 bases; unmatched bases: 0. The germline V gene has CDR1 LNHDA and CDR2 SQIVND (reference sequence). CDR3 length equals 13 residues. The CDR3 DNA reads TGTGCCAGTAGTGGGACAGTGAACACTGAAGCTTTCTTT. Translation gives CASSGTVNTEAFF.

With respect to this clone: A much larger clone differs by one base, so this may be a read error. This rearrangement joins TRBV5-5 to TRBJ1-1, with no clear D. The germline CDR1 and CDR2 sequences are SGHKS and YYEKEE (reference sequence). With 2 bases removed from V and 3 bases from J, the gap between germline ends came to 2 bases. This CDR3 has 11 amino acids. The CDR3 DNA reads as TGTGCCAGCAGCTTAGACACTGAAGCTTTCTTT. It encodes CASSLDTEAFF.

As to this clone: The sample holds other DNA sequences that translate to the same CDR3. The gene calls are TRBV7-9 and TRBJ2-7, with D perhaps TRBD2 (5 bases). Trimming stripped 0 bases from V and 2 bases from J, with 5 bases between. The CDR3 totals 13 residues. Germline-derived CDR1 and CDR2 are SEHNR and FQNEAQ (reference sequence). The CDR3 here is CASSLAGAYEQYF. CDR3 bases: TGTGCCAGCAGCTTAGCGGGAGCCTACGAGCAGTACTTC.

The rearrangement joins TRBV19 to TRBJ2-3, with D possibly called TRBD1 or TRBD2 (7 bases each). The CDR3 consists of 15 residues. Germline CDR1 and CDR2: LNHDA and SQIVND (reference sequence). V gave up 5 bases and J gave up 3 bases, with 15 bases separating them. In DNA, the CDR3 is TGTGCCAGTAGTTATCTCAGGGGGGGTACAGATACGCAGTATTTT. Amino acids: CASSYLRGGTDTQYF.

The chain uses TRBV29-1 and TRBJ2-7; D is undetermined. The germline V gene has CDR1 SQVTM and CDR2 ANQGSEA. V was trimmed by 6 bases and J by 6 bases, leaving 18 bases between them. There are 13 residues in the CDR3. The CDR3 reads CSVLVMGSGEQYF. Written as DNA, the CDR3 is TGCAGCGTCCTTGTGATGGGGTCTGGCGAGCAGTACTTC.

The J gene is TRBJ2-3, the V gene TRBV4-1; 8 bases align to TRBD2. From germline, CDR1 is MGHRA and CDR2 YSYEKL. Trimming cost V 0 bases and J 5 bases; bases outside gene matches: 10. The CDR3 is 17 residues long. The CDR3 nucleotides read TGCGCCAGCAGCCAAGACGGGGCGGGAGGCCCTCAAGATACGCAGTATTTT. Translated, it gives CASSQDGAGGPQDTQYF.

In nucleotides, the CDR3 is TGTGCCAGCATGAAACTAGCGGGAGACGAGCAGTACTTC. Amino acids: CASMKLAGDEQYF. This chain connects TRBV6-5 to TRBJ2-7, with TRBD2 matching 11 bases. After removal of 7 bases from V and 5 bases from J, the junction contained 4 bases not matched to a gene. CDR1 and CDR2 from the germline V gene are MNHEY and SVGAGI. CDR3 length equals 13 residues.

The chain uses TRBV30 and TRBJ1-4; D remains ambiguous. The CDR3 runs 13 residues. Germline V gene data show CDR1 as GTSNPN and CDR2 as SVGIG (reference sequence). Trimming cost V 6 bases and J 5 bases, with 13 bases left between them. The CDR3 nucleotides read TGTGCCTGTAGCCCGGCGTTGAATGAAAAACTGTTTTTT. As protein: CACSPALNEKLFF. The variable domain in full, completed from reference TRBV30 and TRBJ1-4, reads SQTIHQWPATLVQPVGSPLSLECTVEGTSNPNLYWYRQAAGRGLQLLFYSVGIGQISSEVPQNLSASRPQDRQFILSSKKLLLSDSGFYLCACSPALNEKLFFGSGTQLSVL.

The rearrangement links TRBV5-1 to TRBJ2-7; possibly TRBD2 for D (6 bases). Germline V gene lookup returns CDR1 SGHRS and CDR2 YFSETQ. The CDR3 length is 14 residues. V was clipped by 3 bases and J by 5 bases, with 15 bases between them. CDR3 nucleotides: TGCGCCAGCAGCTCAAGCGGGTCGCCCGACGAGCAGTACTTC. Translation gives CASSSSGSPDEQYF.

V usage is TRBV6-5 and J usage is TRBJ2-7, with no clear D. This CDR3 has 14 residues. Germline CDR1 and CDR2: MNHEY and SVGAGI. V was shortened by 5 bases and J by 4 bases, with 15 bases between the two germline ends. The CDR3 sequence: CASSPSADLYEQYF. The CDR3 coding sequence is TGTGCCAGCAGTCCCTCGGCGGATCTATACGAGCAGTACTTC.

The chain has TRBV2 and TRBJ2-1; tentative D call: TRBD1 (6 bases). Germline V gene data show CDR1 as SNHLY and CDR2 as FYNNEI. V was trimmed by 6 bases and J by 2 bases, leaving 14 bases between them. The CDR3 has 15 amino acids. The CDR3 protein is CASSHDRPPYNEQFF. The CDR3 DNA reads as TGTGCCAGCAGCCACGACAGGCCACCCTACAATGAGCAGTTCTTC.

This clone was counted a single time. The rearrangement uses TRBV5-1 and TRBJ2-1, with a tentative D call TRBD1 (6 bases). Germline values: CDR1 SGHRS, CDR2 YFSETQ. The CDR3 runs 16 residues. V was cut by 0 bases and J by 7 bases, with 17 bases left in between. The CDR3 DNA is TGCGCCAGCAGCTTGGGACAGGTTAATCCTGTAAATGAGCAGTTCTTC. Protein sequence: CASSLGQVNPVNEQFF.

This clone was observed once. The V and J genes are TRBV6-1 and TRBJ1-4; 9 bases are shared with TRBD1. The CDR3 sequence is 15 residues long. The V segment lost 4 bases and the J segment 6 bases; nucleotides outside the gene matches: 6. Germline CDR1 is MNHNS and CDR2 is SASEGT. The CDR3: CASSVVGQGHEKLFF. CDR3 coding DNA: TGTGCCAGCAGTGTAGTCGGACAGGGGCATGAAAAACTGTTTTTT.

The rearrangement uses TRBV7-6 and TRBJ2-7; 13 nucleotides align to TRBD2. CDR1 is SGHVS and CDR2 is FNYEAQ in the germline V gene. CDR3 size: 15 residues. V lost 5 bases, J lost 2 bases, and 3 bases stayed unmatched. The CDR3 sequence: CASSPGLAGAYEQYF. For the CDR3, the DNA is TGTGCCAGCAGCCCCGGACTAGCGGGGGCCTACGAGCAGTACTTC.

The chain couples TRBV15 to TRBJ2-1; 9 positions agree with TRBD2. The CDR3 totals 15 residues. With V trimmed by 3 bases and J by 6 bases, 6 bases remained unmatched. Germline-derived CDR1 and CDR2 are LNHNV and YYDKDF (reference sequence). In DNA, the CDR3 is TGTGCCACCAGCAGGTCCGGGACTAGCAGCAATGAGCAGTTCTTC. It specifies CATSRSGTSSNEQFF.

This sequence joins TRBV6-6 and TRBJ1-2; a possible D gene is TRBD1 (6 bases). V gave up 5 bases and J gave up 7 bases, with 14 bases separating them. The CDR3 extends over 13 amino acids. Per the germline V gene, CDR1 is MNHNY and CDR2 is SVGAGI (reference sequence). The CDR3 region is CASSLRTVGGYTF. In DNA form, the CDR3 reads TGTGCCAGCAGTCTCCGGACAGTGGGTGGCTACACCTTC.

The chain carries TRBV4-3 and TRBJ2-1, with TRBD2 identical over 9 bases. This CDR3 is built from 14 residues. J gave up 10 bases and V 6 bases, and 10 bases lay outside the gene matches. Germline V CDR1 and CDR2: LGHNA, YSLEER. Here the CDR3 reads CASSRSGGMQEQFF. Written as DNA, the CDR3 is TGCGCCAGCAGTCGTAGCGGGGGTATGCAGGAGCAGTTCTTC.

The chain is built from TRBV2 and TRBJ2-3; D is ambiguous. Trimming removed 5 bases at V and 1 base at J, with 22 bases between. Germline assignment: CDR1 SNHLY and CDR2 FYNNEI. This CDR3 region has 18 residues. CDR3 region: CASSHVRLAARGTDTQYF. In DNA form, the CDR3 reads TGTGCCAGCAGTCACGTGAGGCTGGCTGCCCGGGGCACAGATACGCAGTATTTT.

The rearrangement joins TRBV29-1 to TRBJ2-1; 7 bases map to TRBD2. The CDR3 consists of 12 residues. V lost 8 bases to trimming and J lost 10 bases; unmatched junction nucleotides: 11. Germline lookup yields CDR1 SQVTM and CDR2 ANQGSEA. The CDR3 is CSLLGRDYEQFF. CDR3 nucleotide sequence: TGCAGCCTGCTAGGCCGGGACTACGAGCAGTTCTTC.

The sample holds many counts of this clone. V and J are TRBV27 and TRBJ2-7; TRBD2 matches 8 bases. There are 15 residues in the CDR3. V was clipped by 6 bases and J by 5 bases; unmatched bases: 12. Germline values: CDR1 MNHEY, CDR2 SMNVEV (reference sequence). The CDR3 sequence is CASSTRSGSRDEQYF. Here the CDR3 DNA reads TGTGCCAGCAGCACTAGAAGCGGGAGTCGGGACGAGCAGTACTTC.

This clone was seen more than once but under ten times. The chain joins TRBV19 to TRBJ1-1; D remains ambiguous. Trimming pared 0 bases from V and 7 bases from J, leaving 9 bases between. This CDR3 comprises 13 residues. CDR1 LNHDA and CDR2 SQIVND come from the germline V gene (reference sequence). The chain's CDR3 is CASSIDPYSEAFF. The DNA for the CDR3 is TGTGCCAGTAGTATAGATCCTTACAGTGAAGCTTTCTTT. The full variable domain, completed using reference TRBV19 and TRBJ1-1, is DGGITQSPKYLFRKEGQNVTLSCEQNLNHDAMYWYRQDPGQGLRLIYYSQIVNDFQKGDIAEGYSVSREKKESFPLTVTSAQKNPTAFYLCASSIDPYSEAFFGQGTRLTVV.

This chain connects TRBV5-4 to TRBJ2-4; a weak D match, TRBD2 (5 bases). V was trimmed by 1 base and J by 6 bases, leaving 11 bases between them. This CDR3 is built from 14 residues. Germline CDR1 is SGHNT and CDR2 is YYREEE (reference sequence). The CDR3 loop is CASSLKPEGNIQYF. The CDR3 bases are TGTGCCAGCAGCTTGAAACCTGAGGGAAACATTCAGTACTTC.

This clone was seen a few times. The CDR3 DNA reads as TGTGCCTGGAGTGTATCAGGGGGCAAAACTGAAGCTTTCTTT. This translates into CAWSVSGGKTEAFF. V and J are TRBV30 and TRBJ1-1; 8 bases are shared with TRBD1. V lost 0 bases to trimming and J lost 5 bases; unmatched junction nucleotides: 5. Germline V lookup: CDR1 GTSNPN, CDR2 SVGIG (reference sequence). The CDR3 has 14 residues.

This clone was found a few times. This chain joins TRBV6-5 and TRBJ1-1; D not resolved. This CDR3 has 12 amino acids. V dropped 2 bases and J dropped 6 bases, with 7 bases sitting between them. The germline gives CDR1 MNHEY, CDR2 SVGAGI. CDR3 DNA: TGTGCCAGCAGTTACGGGCAGTCTGAAGCTTTCTTT. Its translation is CASSYGQSEAFF.

The V call is TRBV19, the J call TRBJ2-7; TRBD1 aligns across 7 bases. Germline loops: CDR1 LNHDA, CDR2 SQIVND (reference sequence). The CDR3 is 14 residues long. V was pared by 10 bases and J by 4 bases, with 13 bases of the junction left unmatched. Here the CDR3 reads CATSRKTGFYEQYF. CDR3 in DNA: TGTGCCACCTCTCGGAAGACAGGGTTTTACGAGCAGTACTTC.

The chain employs TRBV7-2 and TRBJ1-2, with D possibly being TRBD1 (6 bases). Germline CDR1 reads SGHTA; CDR2 reads FQGNSA. V was pared by 5 bases and J by 4 bases, with 23 bases between. The CDR3 totals 17 residues. CDR3 sequence: CASSLRSRGLRSYGYTF. The CDR3 DNA is TGTGCCAGCAGCCTCAGATCGCGGGGGCTGAGGAGCTATGGCTACACCTTC.